Presented here are 2 T cell receptor beta chains from one specimen sequenced in a study of human T cells and chemical hapten exposure. The sample's time point: patch test 3, about 24 weeks after DPC sensitization. Treatment specified: therapeutic diphenylcyclopropenone sensitization with weekly scalp DPC. TCRdb called the RACE reads again in MiXCR, with one record for every CDR3 protein. The data contain roughly 69,000 distinct CDR3 sequences, approximately 11% of them singletons. Here the sequenced sample was whole blood, taken in connection with sensitization to the hapten diphenylcyclopropenone (DPC). The receptors come from a woman aged 25-40 years with alopecia areata. Some clones in this sample may be carry-over from other donors' samples.

In its sample, this clonotype was seen a few times. The chain carries TRBV7-3 and TRBJ2-2, with D possibly being TRBD2 (5 bases). The CDR3 sequence is 14 residues long. Per germline, CDR1 SGHTA and CDR2 FQGTGA. V was shortened by 5 bases and J by 4 bases, with 11 bases between the two germline ends. The chain's CDR3 is CASSRGLTTGELFF. The CDR3 nucleotides are TGTGCCAGCAGCCGCGGACTCACCACCGGGGAGCTGTTTTTT. Supplemented by reference TRBV7-3 and TRBJ2-2, the full variable domain reads GAGVSQTPSNKVTEKGKYVELRCDPISGHTALYWYRQSLGQGPEFLIYFQGTGAADDSGLPNDRFFAVRPEGSVSTLKIQRTERGDSAVYLCASSRGLTTGELFFGEGSRLTVL.

This clonotype has more than one count but fewer than ten. The chain links TRBV27 to TRBJ2-7; D perhaps matches TRBD2 (5 bases). The germline gives CDR1 MNHEY, CDR2 SMNVEV (reference sequence). The V end was cut by 0 bases, the J end by 3 bases, with 15 bases between. This CDR3 has 16 residues. The CDR3, as DNA: TGTGCCAGCAGTTTATCGGCCCCGGACTTTATCTACGAGCAGTACTTC. Translated, it gives CASSLSAPDFIYEQYF.